This is a list of T cell receptor beta chains from one sample in a study of regulatory T cells in long-lasting Graves disease. MiXCR, run by TCRdb on the multiplex PCR reads, gives a single entry per CDR3 protein. Of 450,000 or so distinct CDR3 sequences listed, 20% to 25% are singletons. The sequencing here drew on peripheral blood mononuclear cells (PBMCs), taken when the disease was refractory, from a patient treated with antithyroid drugs. The receptors here all came from a female donor with Graves disease. Both conserved end residues are part of each CDR3. The D gene is left open where the match is weak. Part of the rows lack a size; the others show once, few, many or a class for expanded clones.

abundance: .; d_gene: .; j_gene: TRBJ1-5; v_gene: TRBV7-2; len: 16; CDR3nt: TGTGCCAGCAGCTCGTCTCCTCGGACGGCGAATCAGCCCCAGCATTTT; CDR3aa: CASSSSPRTANQPQHF
abundance: few; d_gene: TRBD1; j_gene: TRBJ1-2; v_gene: TRBV9; len: 12; CDR3nt: TGTGCCAGCACACGGACAGGCGCGGGCTACACCTTC; CDR3aa: CASTRTGAGYTF
abundance: .; d_gene: TRBD2; j_gene: TRBJ2-7; v_gene: TRBV6-1; len: 15; CDR3nt: TGTGCCAGCAGTCCCGGGACTAGCGGGAGAGGAGAGCAGTACTTC; CDR3aa: CASSPGTSGRGEQYF
abundance: many; d_gene: TRBD1; j_gene: TRBJ1-1; v_gene: TRBV11-2; len: 13; CDR3nt: TGTGCCAGGACACAGGGGGTGGTTTCTGAAGCTTTCTTT; CDR3aa: CARTQGVVSEAFF
abundance: .; d_gene: TRBD1; j_gene: TRBJ1-5; v_gene: TRBV12-3/TRBV12-4; len: 16; CDR3nt: TGTGCCAGCAGTGGAACCGGGACAGCGGGAAAGGGGGCCCAGCATTTT; CDR3aa: CASSGTGTAGKGAQHF
abundance: many; d_gene: .; j_gene: TRBJ2-2; v_gene: TRBV14; len: 16; CDR3nt: TGTGCCAGCAGCCAAGAATCCCTACAACTCACCGGGGAGCTGTTTTTT; CDR3aa: CASSQESLQLTGELFF
abundance: .; d_gene: TRBD1; j_gene: TRBJ2-7; v_gene: TRBV20-1; len: 14; CDR3nt: TGCAGTGCCTTTACCGGGACAGATGACTACGAGCAGTACTTC; CDR3aa: CSAFTGTDDYEQYF
abundance: few; d_gene: TRBD2; j_gene: TRBJ2-5; v_gene: TRBV6-1; len: 15; CDR3nt: TGTGCCAGCTCCGATAGCGGGGGAAAGAAAGAGACCCAGTACTTC; CDR3aa: CASSDSGGKKETQYF
abundance: .; d_gene: .; j_gene: TRBJ2-6; v_gene: TRBV28; len: 12; CDR3nt: TGTGCCAGCAGCTCGGACCGAACCGTCCTGACTTTC; CDR3aa: CASSSDRTVLTF
abundance: .; d_gene: .; j_gene: TRBJ2-7; v_gene: TRBV10-3; len: 13; CDR3nt: TGTGCCATCAGTGAGTCACGGGGTACCGAGCAGTACTTC; CDR3aa: CAISESRGTEQYF
abundance: .; d_gene: .; j_gene: TRBJ2-7; v_gene: TRBV6-1; len: 11; CDR3nt: TGTGCCAGCAAGAGGGGGGGCGAGCAGTACTTC; CDR3aa: CASKRGGEQYF
abundance: .; d_gene: .; j_gene: TRBJ1-6; v_gene: TRBV9; len: 14; CDR3nt: TGTGCCAGCAGCGCCCGGGACCTCAATTCACCCCTCCACTTT; CDR3aa: CASSARDLNSPLHF
abundance: few; d_gene: .; j_gene: TRBJ2-7; v_gene: TRBV4-3; len: 14; CDR3nt: TGCGCCAGCAGCGGAGGCACCGTGGACTACGAGCAGTACTTC; CDR3aa: CASSGGTVDYEQYF
abundance: .; d_gene: .; j_gene: TRBJ2-7; v_gene: TRBV7-3; len: 16; CDR3nt: TGTGCCAGCAGCCTGAACCCGGGGACTCCTTTCTACGAGCAGTACTTC; CDR3aa: CASSLNPGTPFYEQYF
abundance: .; d_gene: .; j_gene: TRBJ2-3; v_gene: TRBV12-3/TRBV12-4; len: 15; CDR3nt: TGTGCCAGCAGTTTTGCAGGGGAGAAGGCAGATACGCAGTATTTT; CDR3aa: CASSFAGEKADTQYF
abundance: few; d_gene: TRBD1; j_gene: TRBJ2-5; v_gene: TRBV2; len: 17; CDR3nt: TGTGCCAGCTCACCACCGACAGGGGGCCGGTACCAGGAGACCCAGTACTTC; CDR3aa: CASSPPTGGRYQETQYF
abundance: .; d_gene: .; j_gene: TRBJ1-6; v_gene: TRBV6-1; len: 15; CDR3nt: TGTGCCAGCAGTGAAAGGTTGTTGGGGGATTCACCCCTCCACTTT; CDR3aa: CASSERLLGDSPLHF
abundance: many; d_gene: .; j_gene: TRBJ2-5; v_gene: TRBV6-5; len: 11; CDR3nt: TGTGCCAGCAGTTACTTGGAGACCCAGTACTTC; CDR3aa: CASSYLETQYF
abundance: .; d_gene: TRBD2; j_gene: TRBJ2-5; v_gene: TRBV12-3/TRBV12-4; len: 15; CDR3nt: TGTGCCAGCAGTTACGGGGGGGCCACCCAAGAGACCCAGTACTTC; CDR3aa: CASSYGGATQETQYF
abundance: many; d_gene: .; j_gene: TRBJ1-1; v_gene: TRBV12-3/TRBV12-4; len: 14; CDR3nt: TGTGCCAGCAGTTTAGGGGGGGGGACGATTGAAGCTTTCTTT; CDR3aa: CASSLGGGTIEAFF
abundance: many; d_gene: TRBD2; j_gene: TRBJ2-5; v_gene: TRBV29-1; len: 15; CDR3nt: TGCAGCGCCGCACTAGCGGGAGGGCCTGGGGAGACCCAGTACTTC; CDR3aa: CSAALAGGPGETQYF
abundance: once; d_gene: TRBD2; j_gene: TRBJ2-1; v_gene: TRBV9; len: 16; CDR3nt: TGTGCCAGCAGCCCCTTTCTAGCGGGAGGGCCACGGGAGCAGTTCTTC; CDR3aa: CASSPFLAGGPREQFF
abundance: once; d_gene: .; j_gene: TRBJ2-5; v_gene: TRBV7-7; len: 15; CDR3nt: TGTGCTAGCAGCTTTACCGGGCGAGGGTTGGAGACCCAGTACTTC; CDR3aa: CASSFTGRGLETQYF
abundance: .; d_gene: .; j_gene: TRBJ2-1; v_gene: TRBV6-2/TRBV6-3; len: 12; CDR3nt: TGTGCCAGCAGGCTCGTCGGGACTGAGCAGTTCTTC; CDR3aa: CASRLVGTEQFF
abundance: many; d_gene: .; j_gene: TRBJ2-2; v_gene: TRBV12-3/TRBV12-4; len: 15; CDR3nt: TGTGCCAGCAGTTTAAAGGGGGGTGGCACCGGGGAGCTGTTTTTT; CDR3aa: CASSLKGGGTGELFF
abundance: many; d_gene: .; j_gene: TRBJ1-2; v_gene: TRBV2; len: 16; CDR3nt: TGTGCCAGTCTTGCATTGGCCGGGGTAGCTAACTATGGCTACACCTTC; CDR3aa: CASLALAGVANYGYTF
abundance: .; d_gene: .; j_gene: TRBJ2-3; v_gene: TRBV6-1; len: 13; CDR3nt: TGTGCCAGCAGTGAGACCCAGGGGAGGGCGCAGTATTTT; CDR3aa: CASSETQGRAQYF
abundance: few; d_gene: .; j_gene: TRBJ1-2; v_gene: TRBV10-1; len: 16; CDR3nt: TGCGCCAGCACGGAGAGGGGCAGGGGACTCAACTATGGCTACACCTTC; CDR3aa: CASTERGRGLNYGYTF
abundance: many; d_gene: .; j_gene: TRBJ1-2; v_gene: TRBV25-1; len: 15; CDR3nt: TGTGCCAGCAGTGTGACAGGTCCAGTGGGCTATGGCTACACCTTC; CDR3aa: CASSVTGPVGYGYTF
abundance: .; d_gene: .; j_gene: TRBJ1-2; v_gene: TRBV19; len: 15; CDR3nt: TGTGCCAGTAGTGCCGACGGGAGAACTAACTATGGCTACACCTTC; CDR3aa: CASSADGRTNYGYTF
abundance: .; d_gene: .; j_gene: TRBJ2-3; v_gene: TRBV7-2; len: 15; CDR3nt: TGTGCCAGCAGCTTAGTTGGAGGGAACACAGATACGCAGTATTTT; CDR3aa: CASSLVGGNTDTQYF
abundance: many; d_gene: TRBD2; j_gene: TRBJ2-7; v_gene: TRBV7-2; len: 14; CDR3nt: TGTGCCAGCAGCTCAACCAGCGGGACCTACGAGCAGTACTTC; CDR3aa: CASSSTSGTYEQYF
abundance: few; d_gene: .; j_gene: TRBJ1-5; v_gene: TRBV7-2; len: 14; CDR3nt: TGTGCCAGCAGCTCACGTTCTAGCAATCAGCCCCAGCATTTT; CDR3aa: CASSSRSSNQPQHF
abundance: many; d_gene: .; j_gene: TRBJ1-1; v_gene: TRBV19; len: 13; CDR3nt: TGTGCCAGCAGCGGGACACTTAACACTGAAGCTTTCTTT; CDR3aa: CASSGTLNTEAFF
abundance: many; d_gene: .; j_gene: TRBJ1-6; v_gene: TRBV7-8; len: 16; CDR3nt: TGTGCCAGCAGCTTGGCAGCCCAGGGCAATAATTCACCCCTCCACTTT; CDR3aa: CASSLAAQGNNSPLHF
abundance: few; d_gene: .; j_gene: TRBJ1-3; v_gene: TRBV12-3/TRBV12-4; len: 16; CDR3nt: TGTGCCAGCAACCCCGAAGGCGGCAGGGGAAGAGACACCATATATTTT; CDR3aa: CASNPEGGRGRDTIYF
abundance: few; d_gene: TRBD1; j_gene: TRBJ2-5; v_gene: TRBV4-1; len: 14; CDR3nt: TGCGCCAGCAGCTCCGGGACAGGGATGGAGACCCAGTACTTC; CDR3aa: CASSSGTGMETQYF
abundance: .; d_gene: .; j_gene: TRBJ2-5; v_gene: TRBV12-3/TRBV12-4; len: 16; CDR3nt: TGTGCCAGCAGTGGGGGGGACAGAGCTAGCCAAGAGACCCAGTACTTC; CDR3aa: CASSGGDRASQETQYF
abundance: .; d_gene: .; j_gene: TRBJ1-1; v_gene: TRBV30; len: 14; CDR3nt: TGTGCCTGGAGTCGAGGAGGGGAAGGCACTGAAGCTTTCTTT; CDR3aa: CAWSRGGEGTEAFF
abundance: many; d_gene: .; j_gene: TRBJ2-5; v_gene: TRBV6-5; len: 16; CDR3nt: TGTGCCAGCAGTTATCGTGACGGGTGGTACCAAGAGACCCAGTACTTC; CDR3aa: CASSYRDGWYQETQYF
abundance: few; d_gene: .; j_gene: TRBJ1-6; v_gene: TRBV7-2; len: 14; CDR3nt: TGTGCCAGCAGCTTAGTCGACTATAATTCACCCCTCCACTTT; CDR3aa: CASSLVDYNSPLHF
abundance: .; d_gene: .; j_gene: TRBJ2-7; v_gene: TRBV4-3; len: 15; CDR3nt: TGCGCCAGCAGCCAAGGGAGGGACAGTTCCTACGAGCAGTACTTC; CDR3aa: CASSQGRDSSYEQYF
abundance: many; d_gene: TRBD2; j_gene: TRBJ2-3; v_gene: TRBV15; len: 15; CDR3nt: TGTGCCACCAGCAGAAGGACTAGCGGTGGGGATACGCAGTATTTT; CDR3aa: CATSRRTSGGDTQYF
abundance: few; d_gene: .; j_gene: TRBJ2-7; v_gene: TRBV6-2/TRBV6-3; len: 14; CDR3nt: TGTACCAGCAGCCTTGACGGCTTTAACTACGAGCAGTACTTC; CDR3aa: CTSSLDGFNYEQYF
abundance: many; d_gene: .; j_gene: TRBJ2-2; v_gene: TRBV28; len: 17; CDR3nt: TGTGCCAGCAGTCTACCCAGGGGCAGGGTAGACACCGGGGAGCTGTTTTTT; CDR3aa: CASSLPRGRVDTGELFF
abundance: few; d_gene: .; j_gene: TRBJ1-6; v_gene: TRBV7-2; len: 14; CDR3nt: TGTGCCAGCAGCTTTTCAACAATTAATTCACCCCTCCACTTT; CDR3aa: CASSFSTINSPLHF
abundance: .; d_gene: .; j_gene: TRBJ1-6; v_gene: TRBV7-3; len: 17; CDR3nt: TGTGCCAGCAGCTTAAAGCGGGTCCCGACGTTGAATTCACCCCTCCACTTT; CDR3aa: CASSLKRVPTLNSPLHF
abundance: .; d_gene: .; j_gene: TRBJ2-5; v_gene: TRBV2; len: 13; CDR3nt: TGTGCCAGCCGGAACGGGACACAAGAGACCCAGTACTTC; CDR3aa: CASRNGTQETQYF
abundance: many; d_gene: TRBD2; j_gene: TRBJ2-7; v_gene: TRBV2; len: 15; CDR3nt: TGTGCCAGCAGTGAACGGACTAGCGGGAGCCACGAGCAGTACTTC; CDR3aa: CASSERTSGSHEQYF
abundance: .; d_gene: .; j_gene: TRBJ1-1; v_gene: TRBV13; len: 15; CDR3nt: TGTGCCAGCAGCTCTCAGACAGACATGAACACTGAAGCTTTCTTT; CDR3aa: CASSSQTDMNTEAFF
abundance: .; d_gene: .; j_gene: TRBJ1-1; v_gene: TRBV5-1; len: 13; CDR3nt: TGCGCCAGCAGATTGTTGGGGGGCACTGAAGCTTTCTTT; CDR3aa: CASRLLGGTEAFF
abundance: .; d_gene: TRBD2; j_gene: TRBJ2-1; v_gene: TRBV7-2; len: 15; CDR3nt: TGTGCCAGCAGCTTGGGACTAGCGGGAGGTGCTGAGCAGTTCTTC; CDR3aa: CASSLGLAGGAEQFF
abundance: few; d_gene: TRBD2; j_gene: TRBJ2-5; v_gene: TRBV4-2; len: 15; CDR3nt: TGTGCCAGCAGCCCGGTAACACTAGCGGGAGAGACCCAGTACTTC; CDR3aa: CASSPVTLAGETQYF